A single sample gave rise to the 13 T cell receptor beta chains below, sequenced in a study of regulatory T cells in long-lasting Graves disease. According to the study, TCR beta libraries were built with iRepertoire HTBI primers and CDR3-region Arm-PCR. TCRdb processed the multiplex PCR reads anew with MiXCR; each CDR3 protein has one entry. The sample holds 350,000 to 400,000 distinct CDR3 sequences, less than 20% seen once. Stated time point: newly diagnosed GD, antithyroid drugs for less than 3 months. From PBMCs, RNA was extracted and then used to make the TCR library. The specimen comprised peripheral blood mononuclear cells (PBMCs), sampled at new diagnosis, from a patient treated with antithyroid drugs. Receptors were obtained from a female donor with Graves disease.

This clonotype was seen at least ten times. V gene TRBV7-9 combines with J gene TRBJ2-3, with D hard to call. CDR1 and CDR2 (germline): SEHNR, FQNEAQ (reference sequence). The ends were cut back, 5 bases at V and 2 bases at J, with 17 bases in the middle. The CDR3 is 16 residues long. Written as DNA, the CDR3 is TGTGCCAGCAGCCCTAGAGCAGGCTTAAACACAGATACGCAGTATTTT. It codes for CASSPRAGLNTDTQYF.

The CDR3 region has the DNA TGTGCCAGCAGCTTAGGGACAGGTACCTTACAAGAGTACTTC. It encodes CASSLGTGTLQEYF. The chain couples TRBV7-9 to TRBJ2-5; 7 bases match TRBD1. Unmatched junction bases numbered 11, after V lost 1 base and J lost 12 bases. The germline CDR1 and CDR2 sequences are SEHNR and FQNEAQ (reference sequence). CDR3 length equals 14 residues.

This clonotype has just a few counts. The rearrangement joins TRBV29-1 to TRBJ2-1, with a weak D call TRBD1 (6 bases). Trimming removed 7 bases from V and 2 bases from J, with 15 bases in between. CDR1 SQVTM and CDR2 ANQGSEA come from the germline V gene. The CDR3 has 14 amino acids. The CDR3 region has the DNA TGCAGCGGCGCAGGGGAAGATCCCTACAATGAGCAGTTCTTC. This gives the protein CSGAGEDPYNEQFF.

This clonotype has more than one count but fewer than ten. The V and J genes are TRBV4-2 and TRBJ2-2; TRBD2 aligns across 9 bases. The CDR3 has 15 residues. Germline V lookup: CDR1 LGHNA, CDR2 YNFKEQ. The J segment lost 7 bases and the V segment lost 4 bases, leaving 7 bases of the junction unmatched. The CDR3 region is CASSRSSGGLGELFF. CDR3 nucleotides: TGTGCCAGCAGCCGGAGTAGCGGGGGACTCGGGGAGCTGTTTTTT.

The chain links TRBV7-9 to TRBJ2-3, with D possibly matching TRBD2 (6 bases). V was clipped by 5 bases and J by 3 bases, with 12 bases between them. The CDR3 loop spans 14 amino acids. The germline V gene has CDR1 SEHNR and CDR2 FQNEAQ (reference sequence). The CDR3 sequence is CASSRKGGTDTQYF. The DNA of the CDR3 is TGTGCCAGCAGCCGCAAAGGAGGGACAGATACGCAGTATTTT.

This clonotype has a handful of counts. The V gene is TRBV6-1, the J gene TRBJ1-6; D is unclear. The CDR3 runs 12 residues. V was shortened by 5 bases and J by 10 bases, with 9 bases between the two germline ends. The germline V gene has CDR1 MNHNS and CDR2 SASEGT. The CDR3 region is CASSQSSSPLHF. Written as DNA, the CDR3 is TGTGCCAGCAGTCAGTCTAGCTCACCCCTCCACTTT.

This chain links TRBV6-1 with TRBJ2-7; 7 bases agree with TRBD1. There are 15 residues in the CDR3. CDR1 and CDR2 from the germline V gene are MNHNS and SASEGT. V dropped 6 bases and J dropped 2; count of bases not matched to a gene: 10. The CDR3 loop is CASRLPGTVAYEQYF. The DNA for the CDR3 is TGTGCCAGCAGGCTTCCCGGGACAGTAGCCTACGAGCAGTACTTC.

V and J are TRBV3-1 and TRBJ1-2; D ambiguous. The germline V and J ends were trimmed by 0 bases and 3 bases, with 11 bases remaining between them. Looked up from germline, CDR1 is LGHDT and CDR2 is YNNKEL (reference sequence). The CDR3 sequence is 15 residues long. This chain's CDR3 is CASSQDRRADYGYTF. For the CDR3, the DNA is TGTGCCAGCAGCCAAGATCGTAGGGCGGACTATGGCTACACCTTC.

This clonotype was recorded a few times. This chain connects TRBV13 to TRBJ1-2; 9 positions agree with TRBD1. The V gene end was trimmed by 5 bases and the J gene end by 6 bases; junction bases not matched to a gene: 16. CDR1 PRHDT and CDR2 FYEKMQ come from the germline V gene (reference sequence). The CDR3 consists of 17 residues. CDR3 coding DNA: TGTGCCAGCAGCCTTAGGGGTGTTCCGGGACAGGGCCATGGCTACACCTTC. This translates into CASSLRGVPGQGHGYTF.

The sample holds a few counts of this clonotype. The chain has TRBV6-5 and TRBJ2-2; D is ambiguous. The germline V gene encodes CDR1 MNHEY and CDR2 SVGAGI. Trimming took off 0 bases at V and 5 bases at J, with 7 bases between the two ends. The CDR3 loop spans 14 amino acids. The CDR3 loop reads CASSYSTGTGELFF. In DNA, the CDR3 is TGTGCCAGCAGTTACTCGACCGGGACCGGGGAGCTGTTTTTT.

This clonotype was counted ten times or more. The gene calls are TRBV5-1 and TRBJ1-1; unclear D gene. This CDR3 comprises 12 residues. Trimming took off 0 bases at V and 5 bases at J, with 5 bases between the two ends. Per the germline V gene, CDR1 is SGHRS and CDR2 is YFSETQ. This CDR3 is CASSLGWTEAFF. As DNA, the CDR3 is TGCGCCAGCAGCTTGGGGTGGACTGAAGCTTTCTTT.

This clonotype came up many times. The chain has TRBV29-1 and TRBJ2-1; no reliable D call. Germline assignment: CDR1 SQVTM and CDR2 ANQGSEA. Trimming removed 4 bases at V and 10 bases at J, with 11 bases between. The CDR3 extends over 11 amino acids. This chain's CDR3 is CSVVFALEQFF. The CDR3 bases are TGCAGCGTTGTGTTCGCCCTAGAGCAGTTCTTC.

This clonotype was detected a few times. CDR3 DNA sequence: TGTGCCAGCAGCCAAGCCAGGCCTAGCGGCTCCTACAATGAGCAGTTCTTC. This sequence encodes CASSQARPSGSYNEQFF. The chain is built from TRBV3-1 and TRBJ2-1, with 7 bases aligning to TRBD2. J was trimmed by 0 bases and V by 1 base; bases with no gene match: 6. The CDR3 sequence is 17 residues long. The germline gives CDR1 LGHDT, CDR2 YNNKEL (reference sequence).